These 16 T cell receptor beta chains share one sample of origin, sequenced in a study of STAT5B mutations in CD4+ large granular lymphocyte leukemia. The protocol was immunoSEQ multiplex PCR, while the TCRdb copy is restricted to in-frame clones and leaves out a portion. The data contain more than 45,000 clones, roughly 72% of them singletons. Input material: CD4+ T cells from blood buffy coats. The receptors stem from a human donor in good health.

The chain employs TRBV29-1 and TRBJ2-5; 12 nucleotides line up with TRBD1. CDR3 length: 12 residues. CDR1 and CDR2 (germline): SQVTM, ANQGSEA. The V gene end was trimmed by 6 bases and the J gene end by 6 bases; junction bases not matched to a gene: 2. The CDR3 is CSVGQGAKTQYF. The CDR3 region has the DNA TGCAGCGTGGGACAGGGGGCAAAGACCCAGTACTTC.

This chain joins TRBV5-1 and TRBJ2-5; 8 bases fit TRBD2. This CDR3 has 15 residues. V lost 0 bases to trimming and J lost 4 bases; unmatched junction nucleotides: 5. Germline-derived CDR1 and CDR2 are SGHRS and YFSETQ. CDR3 loop: CASSLDGTRVETQYF. The CDR3 nucleotides read TGCGCCAGCAGCTTGGACGGGACTAGGGTAGAGACCCAGTACTTC.

The J gene is TRBJ1-6, the V gene TRBV2; D ambiguous. Between the trimmed V and J ends, which lost 7 bases and 7 bases, there was a span of 17 bases. CDR3 length: 15 residues. Germline V gene data show CDR1 as SNHLY and CDR2 as FYNNEI. The CDR3 spells CASITLDGYNSPLHF. The CDR3 DNA reads TGTGCCAGCATCACACTTGATGGGTACAATTCACCCCTCCACTTT.

This clone was recorded only once. The J gene is TRBJ1-6, the V gene TRBV5-8, with TRBD1 identical over 9 bases. The V gene end was trimmed by 3 bases and the J gene end by 10 bases; junction bases not matched to a gene: 14. The CDR3 totals 17 residues. Germline-derived CDR1 and CDR2 are SGHTS and YDEGEE. The CDR3 region has the DNA TGTGCCAGCAGCTCGGGACAGGGAATTATGACCCTGTCACCCCTCCACTTT. Translating it yields CASSSGQGIMTLSPLHF.

This chain connects TRBV6-4 to TRBJ2-2; the match to TRBD2 covers 13 bases. Germline V gene data show CDR1 as MRHNA and CDR2 as SNTAGT. Trimming at V came to 7 bases and at J to 5 bases, leaving 4 bases not matched to a gene. The length of the CDR3 is 15 residues. CDR3 region: CASKRTSGGTGELFF. CDR3 in DNA: TGTGCCAGCAAACGGACTAGCGGGGGAACCGGGGAGCTGTTTTTT.

This clone was seen only a few times. V is TRBV20-1 and J is TRBJ1-4; D call uncertain. V was cut by 3 bases and J by 6 bases, with 5 bases left in between. There are 11 residues in the CDR3. In germline, CDR1 is DFQATT, CDR2 SNEGSKA (reference sequence). CDR3 DNA sequence: TGCAGTGCTAGGATGGATGAAAAACTGTTTTTT. The encoded protein is CSARMDEKLFF.

The rearrangement joins TRBV15 to TRBJ2-3, with D possibly being TRBD2 (5 bases). Germline V gene data show CDR1 as LNHNV and CDR2 as YYDKDF (reference sequence). V lost 0 bases, J lost 0 bases, and 16 bases lay in between. The CDR3 extends over 18 amino acids. DNA for the CDR3: TGTGCCACCAGCAGAGATTCGGCTAGCAGAACTAGCACAGATACGCAGTATTTT. Amino acids: CATSRDSASRTSTDTQYF.

The genes are TRBV5-1 and TRBJ2-1, with a tentative D call TRBD1 (7 bases). The CDR3 has 15 amino acids. From germline, CDR1 is SGHRS and CDR2 YFSETQ. Trimming pared 4 bases from V and 1 base from J, leaving 12 bases between. The CDR3 loop is CASSLQGGSYNEQFF. The CDR3 DNA is TGCGCCAGCAGCCTTCAGGGGGGTTCCTACAATGAGCAGTTCTTC.

The gene calls are TRBV9 and TRBJ2-2; D is uncertain. Looked up from germline, CDR1 is SGDLS and CDR2 is YYNGEE. V was trimmed by 0 bases and J by 2 bases, leaving 5 bases between them. CDR3 length: 14 amino acids. CDR3 nucleotides: TGTGCCAGCAGCGTAGTCCCTAACACCGGGGAGCTGTTTTTT. This encodes CASSVVPNTGELFF.

The chain employs TRBV5-1 and TRBJ2-1; D is possibly TRBD1 (6 bases). The CDR3 is 13 residues long. Germline V gives CDR1 SGHRS, CDR2 YFSETQ. V was trimmed by 0 bases and J by 6 bases, leaving 7 bases between them. CDR3 DNA sequence: TGCGCCAGCAGCTTGGAACAGGGCAATGAGCAGTTCTTC. It codes for CASSLEQGNEQFF.

The V gene is TRBV9, the J gene TRBJ2-1, with 14 bases matching TRBD2. J was trimmed by 8 bases and V by 3 bases; bases with no gene match: 7. Germline CDR1 and CDR2: SGDLS and YYNGEE. There are 16 residues in the CDR3. CDR3 in DNA: TGTGCCAGCAGCGCTCTGACTAGCGGGGGGGCATATGAGCAGTTCTTC. As protein: CASSALTSGGAYEQFF.

The chain has TRBV5-1 and TRBJ1-5; no reliable D call. CDR1 SGHRS and CDR2 YFSETQ come from the germline V gene. This CDR3 region has 15 residues. V gave up 4 bases and J gave up 4 bases, with 15 bases separating them. Here the CDR3 DNA reads TGCGCCAGCAGCCTAGGTCCGGGCGGGAATCAGCCCCAGCATTTT. Translating it yields CASSLGPGGNQPQHF.

The chain uses TRBV6-1 and TRBJ2-3, with D perhaps matching TRBD2 (6 bases). This CDR3 region has 14 residues. Germline V gene lookup returns CDR1 MNHNS and CDR2 SASEGT. Trimming took off 6 bases at V and 1 base at J, with 11 bases between the two ends. The DNA of the CDR3 is TGTGCCAGCAGAACTGAGCGGGGCACAGATACGCAGTATTTT. Its protein product is CASRTERGTDTQYF.

This sequence joins TRBV27 and TRBJ1-5; a possible D gene is TRBD1 (6 bases). Germline CDR1 reads MNHEY; CDR2 reads SMNVEV (reference sequence). The CDR3 runs to 16 residues. The V and J ends lost 2 bases and 0 bases respectively, with 11 bases between them. The CDR3 is CASSLRGVTSNQPQHF. DNA of the CDR3: TGTGCCAGCAGTTTAAGGGGGGTTACTAGCAATCAGCCCCAGCATTTT.

This clone was seen a handful of times. The chain links TRBV5-1 to TRBJ2-2, with a tentative D call TRBD2 (6 bases). Germline V gene data show CDR1 as SGHRS and CDR2 as YFSETQ. The CDR3 contains 15 residues. Between the trimmed V and J ends, which lost 1 base and 4 bases, there was a span of 11 bases. The CDR3 coding sequence is TGCGCCAGCAGCTTGAATACGGGGGTCACCGGGGAGCTGTTTTTT. This sequence encodes CASSLNTGVTGELFF.

The chain employs TRBV5-1 and TRBJ1-2; D is perhaps TRBD1 (5 bases). This CDR3 contains 16 residues. V lost 4 bases to trimming and J lost 5 bases, with 21 bases between them. Germline V lookup: CDR1 SGHRS, CDR2 YFSETQ. CDR3 nucleotide sequence: TGCGCCAGCAGCCCGTTGCCGGTTGGGGGAGAGTATGGCTACACCTTC. It translates to CASSPLPVGGEYGYTF.